This T cell receptor beta chain stems from a study of T cell clones after liver transplantation (dated by TCRdb to between 2018 and 2021). About the investigation overall: Samples were obtained from ITN030ST, a randomized trial in which withdrawal of immunosuppression was attempted within 2 years of liver transplantation. Three of the eight recipients were HCV-positive; the others were transplanted for non-autoimmune, non-viral indications. Blood samples were taken pre-transplant, pre-randomization before withdrawal, and post-randomization after full withdrawal or failed withdrawal. To count as tolerant, a recipient had to stay completely off immunosuppression for at least one year without liver enzymes climbing beyond twice the upper limit of normal. Donor-reactive T cell clones were identified using TCRbeta sequencing after a pre-transplant mixed lymphocyte reaction and were then followed in post-transplant blood. The studied cohort comprised 8 liver transplant recipients, 3 classified as tolerant and 5 as non-tolerant. Until randomization at 12-24 months post-transplant, subjects were given standard immunosuppression, with no induction therapy. As an antigen-independent comparator for donor-reactive sequences, third party-reactive TCRbeta sequences were also identified from pre-transplant MLRs.

What this sample's time point label stands for: pre-transplant. Thawed unstimulated PBMCs were stained for CD3, CD4 and CD8 and FACS-sorted into CD3+CD4+ and CD3+CD8+ populations. Randomization to immunosuppression withdrawal applied to every one of the 8 studied subjects. The Qiagen DNeasy Blood and Tissue Kit was used to isolate genomic DNA. General study outcomes and caveats: Donor-reactive sequences decreased more than third party-reactive sequences, which suggests partial antigen-specific deletion that was not related to withdrawal success. When repertoire turnover was taken into account, detection of donor-reactive sequences was significantly reduced in 7 of 8 subjects for CD4 and in 8 of 8 subjects for CD8. Low numbers of available donor cells limited the measurable donor-reactive repertoire in two subjects. Conclusions were preliminary, limited by small, heterogeneous patient numbers and non-standardized post-transplant time points. In most of the 8 subjects, circulating donor-reactive CD4 TCRbeta sequences decreased significantly after transplant, regardless of tolerance or HCV status. Since no allograft tissue specimens were available, donor-reactive T cells may have migrated into the graft instead of being deleted.

Frozen genomic DNA underwent high-throughput TCRbeta CDR3 sequencing by immunoSEQ, including PCR amplification, mapping, bias correction and internal controls. The published analysis was carried out like this. Productive rearrangements were retained, and unique TCRbeta sequences were defined by the CDR3 nucleotide sequence together with the V and J gene. For classification of a sequence as donor-reactive, at least 5-fold expansion in CFSE-low cells relative to unstimulated pre-transplant cells and a frequency of at least 0.01% were required. Minimum frequency thresholds were set for each subject on the basis of the unstimulated sample with the lowest template count, so that a detection power of at least 90% was ensured. Jensen-Shannon divergence between the top 1000 TCRbeta sequences post- versus pre-transplant served as the measure of repertoire turnover. Two-sided Fisher's exact tests were used to test for changes in how often donor-reactive sequences were detected. TCRdb re-hosts the immuneACCESS table, in-frame sequences only. Its copies lack some clones; in the studies checked, an unresolved V gene accounts for under half of them, and the cause for the rest is not known. V and J calls plus clone size are reproduced from that table; the DNA served to infer D and trimming. The sample yields about 74,000 clones; 80% were counted once. The top ten constitute over 0.45% of the sample.

With regard to this clone: Its antigen is unknown. There are no base qualities to consult, and no much larger clone falls within one base.

The clonotype originates from a human donor who received a liver transplant. The sample was CD4+ T cells from blood, taken before liver transplant.

Here the CDR3 is given as CASSPRRSGVTQPQHF. The bases read TGCGCCAGCAGCCCCAGAAGGTCCGGGGTAACACAGCCCCAGCATTTT. The sequence joins TRBV4-1 to TRBJ1-5; there is no confident call for the D gene. V loses 4 bases of germline sequence and J loses 7 bases, and the interval between the two ends is 20 bases. CDR1 is given as MGHRA and CDR2 as YSYEKL, both from the germline V gene. The CDR3, from cysteine to phenylalanine, totals 16 residues. Left in the record is the CDR3 DNA by itself, 48 bases read in frame from the first base.